This T cell receptor (beta chain) was recorded in a study of cytomegalovirus exposure and HLA in healthy donors. About the research overall: The early release's HLA-typed donors yielded approximately 82 million unique TCRs. Across about 400 genotyped donors, roughly 85% landed in the Caucasian-associated ancestry cluster.

Primers: 60 Vbeta forward and 13 Jbeta reverse. Assay: immunoSEQ multiplex PCR; the TCRdb copy retains only in-frame clones and omits some. The sample holds more than 85,000 clones; more than 75% are singletons and the top ten take under 4.5%. This receptor was identified in a woman aged 50 to 60 in good health and CMV-seropositive. The specimen was PBMCs.

CDR3 sequence reads: CASSTPTRIDNEQFF. CDR3 nucleotide sequence: TGTGCCAGTAGTACTCCGACTAGAATTGACAATGAGCAGTTCTTC. The chain has TRBV19 and TRBJ2-1; a possible D gene is TRBD2 (6 bases). Germline CDR1 and CDR2: LNHDA and SQIVND (reference sequence). The CDR3 spans 15 residues. V lost 4 bases and J lost 5, with 15 bases in between.